This T cell receptor beta chain appears in the sequencing data of a study of CD8+CD57+ T cells in acquired aplastic anemia. Whole-study results and caveats: Patients and controls shared 25 to 35 CD8+ CDR3 sequences, which appeared highly expressed in patients and within their immunodominant clones.

The study profiled TCR beta VDJ and CDR3 using genomic DNA as template. TCRdb independently ran MiXCR on the reads; one entry per CDR3 protein. The sample lists 130,000 or so distinct CDR3 sequences; around 41% were seen once. Remarks on this clonotype: Its target is unknown. With a much larger clone just one base away, this may be a read error.

The clonotype was recovered from a human donor in good health, serving as a control. Sequencing input: sorted CD4+, CD8+, or CD8+CD57+ T cells (not recorded which) from PBMCs.

The CDR3 protein is CASRPSGSSSYNEQFF. CDR3 bases: TGTGCCAGCAGACCTAGCGGGAGCAGCTCCTACAATGAGCAGTTCTTC. The V and J genes are TRBV7-8 and TRBJ2-1, with 10 nucleotides matching TRBD2. CDR3 length: 16 amino acids. Germline V gene sequence: CDR1 SGHVS, CDR2 FQNEAQ. V lost 6 bases, J lost 0 bases, and 5 bases stayed unmatched.